The next 12 T cell receptor beta chains were all read from a single sample in a study of T cell clones after liver transplantation. Measured with immunoSEQ multiplex PCR; TCRdb has only the in-frame clones, and not every one. The sample lists 75,000 to 95,000 clones, roughly 80% occurring once. Sequencing used CD4+ T cells from blood, obtained around 50 months after liver transplant. Source of these receptors: a human patient who received a liver transplant. Some of the T cells might come from the graft donor.

This sequence joins TRBV18 and TRBJ1-2; D is uncertain. This CDR3 spans 12 amino acids. The V gene's germline CDR1 is KGHSH and CDR2 LQKENI. V was trimmed by 2 bases and J by 8 bases, leaving 9 bases between them. The CDR3 nucleotides read TGTGCCAGCTCACCAGTGTCGGGAGGCTACACCTTC. Encoded protein: CASSPVSGGYTF. The entire variable domain, with the rest obtained from reference TRBV18 and TRBJ1-2, is as follows: NAGVMQNPRHLVRRRGQEARLRCSPMKGHSHVYWYRQLPEEGLKFMVYLQKENIIDESGMPKERFSAEFPKEGPSILRIQQVVRGDSAAYFCASSPVSGGYTFGSGTRLTVV.

This clone occurred a few times. The chain is built from TRBV7-6 and TRBJ2-2; maybe TRBD2 (5 bases). V lost 5 bases and J 6 bases, leaving 7 bases between the germline ends. In germline, CDR1 is SGHVS, CDR2 FNYEAQ. The CDR3 length is 12 residues. This CDR3 is CASSVGAGELFF. In DNA, the CDR3 is TGTGCCAGCAGCGTCGGGGCCGGGGAGCTGTTTTTT.

V is TRBV4-2 and J is TRBJ2-6; the D gene is possibly TRBD2 (6 bases). The CDR3 contains 15 residues. V lost 4 bases and J 2 bases, leaving 9 bases between the germline ends. Germline V gives CDR1 LGHNA, CDR2 YNFKEQ. The CDR3 region has the DNA TGTGCCAGCAGCCTGGCGGGGACTGGGGCCAACGTCCTGACTTTC. As protein: CASSLAGTGANVLTF.

The sample holds one count of this clone. The genes are TRBV19 and TRBJ2-1; D is uncertain. Trimming removed 6 bases from V and 0 bases from J, with 12 bases in between. The CDR3 consists of 15 residues. The germline CDR1 and CDR2 sequences are LNHDA and SQIVND (reference sequence). CDR3 DNA sequence: TGTGCCAGTAGCACTCCACTGGGCTCCTACAATGAGCAGTTCTTC. It is translated as CASSTPLGSYNEQFF.

The chain is built from TRBV7-9 and TRBJ2-1; D possibly corresponds to TRBD1 (5 bases). The CDR3 has 14 amino acids. The ends were cut back, 1 base at V and 5 bases at J, with 9 bases in the middle. The germline V gene has CDR1 SEHNR and CDR2 FQNEAQ (reference sequence). The DNA for the CDR3 is TGTGCCAGCAGCTTAGTAGGGGAAAACAATGAGCAGTTCTTC. The encoded protein is CASSLVGENNEQFF.

V and J are TRBV5-5 and TRBJ1-4; 7 nucleotides agree with TRBD1. Losses at the gene ends were 0 bases for V and 6 bases for J; bases not matched to a gene: 2. Germline CDR1 SGHKS, CDR2 YYEKEE (reference sequence). The CDR3 sequence is 14 residues long. CDR3 in DNA: TGTGCCAGCAGCTTGGCCAGGGGGGATGAAAAACTGTTTTTT. Protein sequence: CASSLARGDEKLFF.

The gene calls are TRBV2 and TRBJ2-7; D perhaps matches TRBD1 (5 bases). In germline, CDR1 is SNHLY, CDR2 FYNNEI. This CDR3 is built from 14 residues. V was shortened by 9 bases and J by 4 bases, with 19 bases between the two germline ends. The CDR3 nucleotides are TGTGCCAGACCCGAAGGGGTTTCTAGTTACGAGCAGTACTTC. Amino acids: CARPEGVSSYEQYF.

This sequence joins TRBV5-1 and TRBJ2-3; 12 bases agree with TRBD2. Germline V gene lookup returns CDR1 SGHRS and CDR2 YFSETQ. V shed 2 bases, J shed 4 bases, and the junction held 5 bases outside the gene matches. The CDR3 totals 16 residues. The CDR3 here is CASSFRLAGAPDTQYF. CDR3 sequence (DNA): TGCGCCAGCAGCTTTCGACTAGCGGGGGCCCCAGATACGCAGTATTTT.

The chain uses TRBV2 and TRBJ2-3; 13 bases fit TRBD2. The CDR3 sequence is 18 residues long. Germline V lookup: CDR1 SNHLY, CDR2 FYNNEI. V was clipped by 5 bases and J by 0 bases; unmatched bases: 8. The CDR3 protein is CASSLRLAGGLSTDTQYF. For the CDR3, the DNA is TGTGCCAGCAGTCTCAGACTAGCGGGGGGCCTTAGCACAGATACGCAGTATTTT.

J is TRBJ1-5 and V is TRBV6-6, with D possibly TRBD1 on 5 matching bases. V was pared by 2 bases and J by 5 bases, with 10 bases between. From germline, CDR1 is MNHNY and CDR2 SVGAGI (reference sequence). This CDR3 contains 14 residues. DNA of the CDR3: TGTGCCAGCAGTTACGGGGGACGCGATCAGCCCCAGCATTTT. Translating gives CASSYGGRDQPQHF.

The chain is built from TRBV6-5 and TRBJ1-4; D is perhaps TRBD1 (5 bases). This CDR3 contains 15 residues. Germline CDR1 is MNHEY and CDR2 is SVGAGI. Trimming pared 0 bases from V and 7 bases from J, leaving 12 bases between. CDR3 amino acids: CASSYSSQGTEKLFF. CDR3 nucleotides: TGTGCCAGCAGTTACTCGAGCCAGGGTACTGAAAAACTGTTTTTT.

The chain has TRBV28 and TRBJ2-7; 11 bases are shared with TRBD1. Losses at the gene ends were 6 bases for V and 3 bases for J; bases not matched to a gene: 10. This CDR3 is 16 amino acids long. Germline values: CDR1 MDHEN, CDR2 SYDVKM. CDR3 in amino acids: CASRLSAGTGGYEQYF. The CDR3 DNA is TGTGCCAGCAGGCTTTCGGCCGGGACAGGGGGCTACGAGCAGTACTTC.